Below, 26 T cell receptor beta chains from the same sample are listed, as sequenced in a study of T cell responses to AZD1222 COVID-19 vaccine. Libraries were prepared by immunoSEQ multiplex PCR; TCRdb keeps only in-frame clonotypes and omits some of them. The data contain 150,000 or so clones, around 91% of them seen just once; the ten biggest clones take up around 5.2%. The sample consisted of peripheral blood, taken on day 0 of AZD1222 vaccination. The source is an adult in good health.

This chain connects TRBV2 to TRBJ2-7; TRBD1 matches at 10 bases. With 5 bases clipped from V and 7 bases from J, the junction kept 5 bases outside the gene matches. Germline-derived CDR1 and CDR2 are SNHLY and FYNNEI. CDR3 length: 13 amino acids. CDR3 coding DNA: TGTGCCAGCAGTCCGGGACAGGGGAGAGAGCAGTACTTC. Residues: CASSPGQGREQYF.

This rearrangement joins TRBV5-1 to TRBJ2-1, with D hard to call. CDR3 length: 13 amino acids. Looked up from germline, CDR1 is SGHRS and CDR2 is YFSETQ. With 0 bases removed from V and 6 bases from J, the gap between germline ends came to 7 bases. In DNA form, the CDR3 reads TGCGCCAGCAGCTTGGAACCCCTCAATGAGCAGTTCTTC. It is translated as CASSLEPLNEQFF.

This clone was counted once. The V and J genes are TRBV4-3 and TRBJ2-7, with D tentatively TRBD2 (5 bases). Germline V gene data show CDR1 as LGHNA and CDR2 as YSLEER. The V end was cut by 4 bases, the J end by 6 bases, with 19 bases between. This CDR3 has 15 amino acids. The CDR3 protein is CASSPRFTGMSEQYF. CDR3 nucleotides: TGCGCCAGCAGCCCCCGATTCACGGGGATGAGCGAGCAGTACTTC.

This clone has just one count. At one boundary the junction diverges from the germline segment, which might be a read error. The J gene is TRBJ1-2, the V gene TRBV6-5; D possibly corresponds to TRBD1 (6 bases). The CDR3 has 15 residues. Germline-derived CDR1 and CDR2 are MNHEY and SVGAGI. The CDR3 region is CASTLSPGANYGYTF. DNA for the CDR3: TGTGCCAGCACCCTGAGCCCAGGGGCTAATTATGGCTACACCTTC.

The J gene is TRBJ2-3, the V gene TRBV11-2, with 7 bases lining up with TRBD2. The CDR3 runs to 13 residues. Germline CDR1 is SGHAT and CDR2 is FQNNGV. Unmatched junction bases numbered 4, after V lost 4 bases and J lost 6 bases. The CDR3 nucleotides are TGTGCCAGCAGCTGGGGAGCGGGGGATACGCAGTATTTT. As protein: CASSWGAGDTQYF. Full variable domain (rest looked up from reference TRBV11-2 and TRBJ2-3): EAGVAQSPRYKIIEKRQSVAFWCNPISGHATLYWYQQILGQGPKLLIQFQNNGVVDDSQLPKDRFSAERLKGVDSTLKIQPAKLEDSAVYLCASSWGAGDTQYFGPGTRLTVL.

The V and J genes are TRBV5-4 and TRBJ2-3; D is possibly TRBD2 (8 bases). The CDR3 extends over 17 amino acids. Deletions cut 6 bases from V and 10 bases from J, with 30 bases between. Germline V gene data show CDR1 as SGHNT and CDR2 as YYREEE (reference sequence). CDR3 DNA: TGTGCCAGCATCAAAGGGGGCGGGAGGACCGGGCGGATGGCGCAGTATTTT. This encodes CASIKGGGRTGRMAQYF. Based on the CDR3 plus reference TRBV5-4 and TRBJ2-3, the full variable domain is ETGVTQSPTHLIKTRGQQVTLRCSSQSGHNTVSWYQQALGQGPQFIFQYYREEENGRGNFPPRFSGLQFPNYSSELNVNALELDDSALYLCASIKGGGRTGRMAQYFGPGTRLTVL.

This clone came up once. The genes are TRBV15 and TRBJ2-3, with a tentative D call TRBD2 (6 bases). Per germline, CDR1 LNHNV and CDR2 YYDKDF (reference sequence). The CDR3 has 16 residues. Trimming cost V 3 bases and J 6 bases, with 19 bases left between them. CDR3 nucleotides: TGTGCCACCAGCAGGGACTTGGGGACTTTGCAGGATACGCAGTATTTT. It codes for CATSRDLGTLQDTQYF. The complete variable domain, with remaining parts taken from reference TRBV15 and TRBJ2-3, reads DAMVIQNPRYQVTQFGKPVTLSCSQTLNHNVMYWYQQKSSQAPKLLFHYYDKDFNNEADTPDNFQSRRPNTSFCFLDIRSPGLGDTAMYLCATSRDLGTLQDTQYFGPGTRLTVL.

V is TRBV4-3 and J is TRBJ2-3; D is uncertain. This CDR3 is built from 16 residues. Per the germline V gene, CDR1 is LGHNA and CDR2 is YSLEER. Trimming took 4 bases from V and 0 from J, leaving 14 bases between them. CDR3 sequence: CASSRGVHSSTDTQYF. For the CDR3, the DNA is TGCGCCAGCAGCCGTGGGGTCCATTCTAGCACAGATACGCAGTATTTT.

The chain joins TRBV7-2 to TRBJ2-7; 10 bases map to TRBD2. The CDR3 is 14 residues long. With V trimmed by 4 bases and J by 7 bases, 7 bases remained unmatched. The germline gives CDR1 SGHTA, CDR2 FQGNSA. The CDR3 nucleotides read TGTGCCAGCAGCTCTAGCGGGGGACGGCGAGAGCAGTACTTC. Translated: CASSSSGGRREQYF.

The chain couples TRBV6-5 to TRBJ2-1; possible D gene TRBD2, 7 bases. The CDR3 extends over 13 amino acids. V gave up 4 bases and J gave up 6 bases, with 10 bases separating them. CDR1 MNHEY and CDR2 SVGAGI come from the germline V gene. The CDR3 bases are TGTGCCAGCAGTTTACGGGGGGCCAATGAGCAGTTCTTC. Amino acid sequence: CASSLRGANEQFF.

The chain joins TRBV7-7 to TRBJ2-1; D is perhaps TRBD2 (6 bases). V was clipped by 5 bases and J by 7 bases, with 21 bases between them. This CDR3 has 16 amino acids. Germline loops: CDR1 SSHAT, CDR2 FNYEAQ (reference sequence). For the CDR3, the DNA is TGTGCCAGCAGCCCCCGGATAGGACCCGCGGGGAATGAGCAGTTCTTC. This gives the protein CASSPRIGPAGNEQFF.

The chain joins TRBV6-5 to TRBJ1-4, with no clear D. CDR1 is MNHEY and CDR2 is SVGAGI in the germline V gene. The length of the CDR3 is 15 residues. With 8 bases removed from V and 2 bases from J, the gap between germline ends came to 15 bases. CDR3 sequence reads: CASQEWPSTNEKLFF. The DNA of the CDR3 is TGTGCCAGCCAGGAGTGGCCGAGCACTAATGAAAAACTGTTTTTT.

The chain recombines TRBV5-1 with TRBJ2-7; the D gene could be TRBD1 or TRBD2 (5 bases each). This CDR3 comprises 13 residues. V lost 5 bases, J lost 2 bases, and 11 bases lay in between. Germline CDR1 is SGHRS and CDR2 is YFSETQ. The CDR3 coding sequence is TGCGCCAGCAGTGGGGGAAATACCTACGAGCAGTACTTC. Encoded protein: CASSGGNTYEQYF.

In nucleotides, the CDR3 is TGTGCCAGCAGCCAATTCGCCGGGGGGGCCGGGACAGGGTCGCACACTGAAGCTTTCTTT. This codes for CASSQFAGGAGTGSHTEAFF. The genes are TRBV3-1 (or the pseudogene TRBV3-2) and TRBJ1-1, with TRBD1 identical over 9 bases. V shed 2 bases, J shed 3 bases, and the junction held 19 bases outside the gene matches. The germline V gene encodes CDR1 LGHDT and CDR2 YNNKEL (reference sequence). This CDR3 is 20 amino acids long.

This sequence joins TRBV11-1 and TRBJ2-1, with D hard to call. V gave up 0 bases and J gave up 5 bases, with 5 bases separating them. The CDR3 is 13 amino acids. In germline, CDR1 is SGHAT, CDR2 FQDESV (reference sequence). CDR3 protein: CASSLALDNEQFF. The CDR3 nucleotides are TGTGCCAGCAGCTTAGCCTTAGACAATGAGCAGTTCTTC.

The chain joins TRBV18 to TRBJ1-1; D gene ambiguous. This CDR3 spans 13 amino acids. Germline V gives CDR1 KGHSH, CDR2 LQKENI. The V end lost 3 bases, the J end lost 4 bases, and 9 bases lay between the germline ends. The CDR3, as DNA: TGTGCCAGCTCACCTCCGTCGAGCACTGAAGCTTTCTTT. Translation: CASSPPSSTEAFF.

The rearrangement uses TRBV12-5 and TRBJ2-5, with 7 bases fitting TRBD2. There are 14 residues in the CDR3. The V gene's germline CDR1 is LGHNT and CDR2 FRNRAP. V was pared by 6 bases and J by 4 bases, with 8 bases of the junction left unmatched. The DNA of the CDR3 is TGTGCTAGTGGCCCGGGCGGGGGAAGAGAGACCCAGTACTTC. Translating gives CASGPGGGRETQYF.

The CDR3 DNA reads as TGTGCCAGCCGGACTAGACACACCGGGGAGCTGTTTTTT. Its protein product is CASRTRHTGELFF. This sequence joins TRBV28 and TRBJ2-2; the match to TRBD2 covers 7 bases. With V trimmed by 8 bases and J by 3 bases, 3 bases remained unmatched. In germline, CDR1 is MDHEN, CDR2 SYDVKM. The length of the CDR3 is 13 residues. The whole variable domain, remainder taken from reference TRBV28 and TRBJ2-2, is DVKVTQSSRYLVKRTGEKVFLECVQDMDHENMFWYRQDPGLGLRLIYFSYDVKMKEKGDIPEGYSVSREKKERFSLILESASTNQTSMYLCASRTRHTGELFFGEGSRLTVL.

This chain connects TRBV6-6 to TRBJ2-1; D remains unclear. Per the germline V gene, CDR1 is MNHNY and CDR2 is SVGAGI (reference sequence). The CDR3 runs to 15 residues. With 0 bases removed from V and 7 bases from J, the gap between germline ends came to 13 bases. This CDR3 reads CASSYSIGLPNEQFF. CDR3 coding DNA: TGTGCCAGCAGTTACTCGATAGGTCTTCCAAATGAGCAGTTCTTC.

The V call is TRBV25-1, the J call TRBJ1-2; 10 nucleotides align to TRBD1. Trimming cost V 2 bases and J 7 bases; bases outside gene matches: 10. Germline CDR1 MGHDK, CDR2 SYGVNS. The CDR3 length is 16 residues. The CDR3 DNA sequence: TGTGCCAGCAGTGAAGCTAAGCGGGACAGGGGATCTGGCTACACCTTC. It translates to CASSEAKRDRGSGYTF.

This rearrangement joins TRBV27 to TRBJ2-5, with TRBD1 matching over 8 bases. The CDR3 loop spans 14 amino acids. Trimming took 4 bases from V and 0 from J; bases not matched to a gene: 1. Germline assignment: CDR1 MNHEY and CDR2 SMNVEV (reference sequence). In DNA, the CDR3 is TGTGCCAGCAGTTGGGGACAGGACCAAGAGACCCAGTACTTC. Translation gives CASSWGQDQETQYF.

CDR3 in DNA: TGTGCCAGCAGCACCTCAACAGGATGGAGCACAGATACGCAGTATTTT. This translates into CASSTSTGWSTDTQYF. The chain carries TRBV7-8 and TRBJ2-3; perhaps TRBD1 as D (5 bases). The CDR3 has 16 amino acids. Trimming removed 5 bases at V and 0 bases at J, with 15 bases between. Germline-derived CDR1 and CDR2 are SGHVS and FQNEAQ.

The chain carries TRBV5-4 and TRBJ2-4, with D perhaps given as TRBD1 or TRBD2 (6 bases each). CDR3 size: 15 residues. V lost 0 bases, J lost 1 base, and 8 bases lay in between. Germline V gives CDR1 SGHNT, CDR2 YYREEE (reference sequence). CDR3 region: CASSLVGGAKNIQYF. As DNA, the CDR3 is TGTGCCAGCAGCTTGGTAGGGGGGGCCAAAAACATTCAGTACTTC.

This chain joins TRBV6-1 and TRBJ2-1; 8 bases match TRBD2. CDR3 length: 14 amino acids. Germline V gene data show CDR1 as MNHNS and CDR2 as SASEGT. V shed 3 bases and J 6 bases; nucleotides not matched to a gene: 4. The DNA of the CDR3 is TGTGCCAGCAGTGATCTCAGCGGGAGCAATGAGCAGTTCTTC. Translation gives CASSDLSGSNEQFF.

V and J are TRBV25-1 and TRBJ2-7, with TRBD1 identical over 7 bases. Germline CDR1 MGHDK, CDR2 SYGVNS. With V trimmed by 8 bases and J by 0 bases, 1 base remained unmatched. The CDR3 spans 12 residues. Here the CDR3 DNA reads TGTGCCAGCCGGGACAGCTCCTACGAGCAGTACTTC. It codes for CASRDSSYEQYF.

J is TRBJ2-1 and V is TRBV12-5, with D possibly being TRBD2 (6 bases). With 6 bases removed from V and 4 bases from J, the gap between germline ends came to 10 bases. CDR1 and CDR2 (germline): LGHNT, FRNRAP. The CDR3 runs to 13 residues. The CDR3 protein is CASGLGGYNEQFF. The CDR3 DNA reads TGTGCTAGTGGCCTGGGGGGTTACAATGAGCAGTTCTTC. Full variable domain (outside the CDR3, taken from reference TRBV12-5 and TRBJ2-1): DARVTQTPRHKVTEMGQEVTMRCQPILGHNTVFWYRQTMMQGLELLAYFRNRAPLDDSGMPKDRFSAEMPDATLATLKIQPSEPRDSAVYFCASGLGGYNEQFFGPGTRLTVL.